The 23 T cell receptor beta chains in this list originate from one sample, sequenced in a study of shared clonotypes between healthy human individuals (dated by TCRdb to about 2020). Libraries were made using the immunoSEQ multiplex PCR assay. As stored in TCRdb, this immuneACCESS dataset retains in-frame rearrangements with V and J assigned. A fraction of the clones does not appear; measured against another copy, unresolved V genes explain less than half of the discrepancy, and the remainder lacks a known reason. The sample table records around 500,000 clones; 70% to 85% of these occur just once. The leading ten clones occupy 10% to 15% of the sample. What was sequenced was PBMCs. The origin of the receptors is a woman in her thirties or forties in good health. Some clones in this sample may be carry-over from other donors' samples.

The V and J genes are TRBV5-1 and TRBJ2-2, with unresolved D. Per germline, CDR1 SGHRS and CDR2 YFSETQ. V was cut by 7 bases and J by 1 base, with 5 bases left in between. The CDR3 spans 12 residues. The CDR3 sequence: CASAQNTGELFF. In DNA, the CDR3 is TGCGCCAGCGCGCAGAACACCGGGGAGCTGTTTTTT. The full variable domain, with the rest looked up from reference TRBV5-1 and TRBJ2-2, is KAGVTQTPRYLIKTRGQQVTLSCSPISGHRSVSWYQQTPGQGLQFLFEYFSETQRNKGNFPGRFSGRQFSNSRSEMNVSTLELGDSALYLCASAQNTGELFFGEGSRLTVL.

This clone has just one count. The chain links TRBV2 to TRBJ2-1, with TRBD2 matching over 7 bases. The CDR3 runs to 13 residues. Germline loops: CDR1 SNHLY, CDR2 FYNNEI. With V trimmed by 1 base and J by 9 bases, 3 bases remained unmatched. CDR3 nucleotides: TGTGCCAGCAGTGAAGGACTAGCCAGTGAGCAGTTCTTC. The encoded protein is CASSEGLASEQFF.

The chain employs TRBV7-9 and TRBJ2-5, with 7 bases matching TRBD1. Germline values: CDR1 SEHNR, CDR2 FQNEAQ (reference sequence). The CDR3 totals 13 residues. V lost 5 bases to trimming and J lost 6 bases; unmatched junction nucleotides: 6. Here the CDR3 reads CASSLDRVKTQYF. The DNA for the CDR3 is TGTGCCAGCAGCCTAGACAGGGTAAAGACCCAGTACTTC.

The V call is TRBV9, the J call TRBJ2-1; 7 bases are a match to TRBD2. This CDR3 spans 14 amino acids. The V gene end was trimmed by 7 bases and the J gene end by 5 bases; junction bases not matched to a gene: 9. Per germline, CDR1 SGDLS and CDR2 YYNGEE. In DNA form, the CDR3 reads TGTGCCAGCGGACGGACCCGGGAGGACAATGAGCAGTTCTTC. This translates into CASGRTREDNEQFF. The full variable domain, its missing parts supplied by reference TRBV9 and TRBJ2-1, is DSGVTQTPKHLITATGQRVTLRCSPRSGDLSVYWYQQSLDQGLQFLIQYYNGEERAKGNILERFSAQQFPDLHSELNLSSLELGDSALYFCASGRTREDNEQFFGPGTRLTVL.

With respect to this clone: The junction departs from germline at one end; a sequencing error may be responsible. The V call is TRBV18, the J call TRBJ2-5; D unclear. The CDR3 runs 11 residues. The germline gives CDR1 KGHSH, CDR2 LQKENI. The CDR3 reads CASSPQEIQYF. In DNA form, the CDR3 reads TGTGCCAGCTCACCACAGGAGATCCAGTACTTC.

The rearrangement uses TRBV28 and TRBJ2-7; D is perhaps TRBD1 (6 bases). CDR3 size: 15 residues. V was cut by 6 bases and J by 2 bases, with 17 bases left in between. Germline CDR1 MDHEN, CDR2 SYDVKM. CDR3 residues: CASSTPGHATYEQYF. The CDR3 region has the DNA TGTGCCAGCAGCACTCCGGGACACGCAACCTACGAGCAGTACTTC.

This sequence joins TRBV29-1 and TRBJ2-5; D is ambiguous. This CDR3 is 12 amino acids long. Germline loops: CDR1 SQVTM, CDR2 ANQGSEA. V was clipped by 8 bases and J by 5 bases, with 15 bases between them. CDR3 coding DNA: TGCAGCATTGTCGGTTCGGGTGAGACCCAGTACTTC. It is translated as CSIVGSGETQYF.

In its sample, this clone was seen once. V usage is TRBV11-3 and J usage is TRBJ1-4; 7 bases are a match to TRBD1. After removal of 0 bases from V and 5 bases from J, the junction contained 3 bases not matched to a gene. CDR3 length equals 15 residues. CDR1 is SGHNT, CDR2 YENEEA, per germline. The CDR3 sequence: CASSLEGTENEKLFF. CDR3 DNA: TGTGCCAGCAGCTTAGAGGGGACAGAGAATGAAAAACTGTTTTTT. The full variable domain, completed using reference TRBV11-3 and TRBJ1-4, is EAGVVQSPRYKIIEKKQPVAFWCNPISGHNTLYWYLQNLGQGPELLIRYENEEAVDDSQLPKDRFSAERLKGVDSTLKIQPAELGDSAVYLCASSLEGTENEKLFFGSGTQLSVL.

CDR3 DNA: TGCGCCAGCAGCTTGGAGGGGACCCAGTACTTC. Translating it yields CASSLEGTQYF. The chain couples TRBV5-1 to TRBJ2-5; no clear D. V was trimmed by 0 bases and J by 7 bases, leaving 4 bases between them. The germline CDR1 and CDR2 sequences are SGHRS and YFSETQ. The CDR3 sequence is 11 residues long.

The CDR3 loop reads CASSRGGPGTGELFF. The DNA of the CDR3 is TGTGCCAGCAGTCGTGGAGGGCCGGGCACCGGGGAGCTGTTTTTT. J is TRBJ2-2 and V is TRBV6-5; possibly TRBD2 for D (6 bases). Germline lookup yields CDR1 MNHEY and CDR2 SVGAGI. Trimming pared 5 bases from V and 4 bases from J, leaving 14 bases between. CDR3 size: 15 residues.

The chain carries TRBV2 and TRBJ2-1; 12 bases align to TRBD2. CDR3 length: 15 residues. Germline CDR1 SNHLY, CDR2 FYNNEI. Unmatched junction bases numbered 10, after V lost 8 bases and J lost 8 bases. The CDR3 loop reads CASHWTSGIFDEQFF. CDR3 coding DNA: TGTGCCAGCCACTGGACTAGCGGGATTTTCGATGAGCAGTTCTTC. The entire variable domain, with the rest obtained from reference TRBV2 and TRBJ2-1, is as follows: EPEVTQTPSHQVTQMGQEVILRCVPISNHLYFYWYRQILGQKVEFLVSFYNNEISEKSEIFDDQFSVERPDGSNFTLKIRSTKLEDSAMYFCASHWTSGIFDEQFFGPGTRLTVL.

The chain uses TRBV11-2 and TRBJ1-5; possible D gene TRBD1, 6 bases. Trimming stripped 5 bases from V and 4 bases from J, with 18 bases between. Germline V CDR1 and CDR2: SGHAT, FQNNGV. The CDR3 runs to 16 residues. CDR3: CASSQGRAGRNQPQHF. In DNA form, the CDR3 reads TGTGCCAGCAGCCAGGGGAGGGCAGGGCGGAATCAGCCCCAGCATTTT.

The chain has TRBV27 and TRBJ2-1, with a weak D call TRBD2 (5 bases). The CDR3 runs to 14 residues. Trimming took 6 bases from V and 9 from J, leaving 18 bases between them. The V gene's germline CDR1 is MNHEY and CDR2 SMNVEV (reference sequence). The DNA of the CDR3 is TGTGCCAGCAGACGGACCGGGATAAACGGTGAGCAGTTCTTC. Protein product: CASRRTGINGEQFF.

This clone was observed a handful of times. The chain uses TRBV5-1 and TRBJ2-2, with D possibly being TRBD1 or TRBD2 (6 bases each). Germline V gives CDR1 SGHRS, CDR2 YFSETQ. V shed 2 bases and J shed 1 base, with 9 bases lying between them. This CDR3 is 15 amino acids long. For the CDR3, the DNA is TGCGCCAGCAGCTTCGGGGGCCTGAACACCGGGGAGCTGTTTTTT. It codes for CASSFGGLNTGELFF.

The chain employs TRBV7-9 and TRBJ2-7; 13 nucleotides agree with TRBD2. This CDR3 has 18 amino acids. Unmatched junction bases numbered 8, after V lost 3 bases and J lost 0 bases. Germline lookup yields CDR1 SEHNR and CDR2 FQNEAQ (reference sequence). CDR3 protein: CASSFPGTSGTFSYEQYF. In DNA form, the CDR3 reads TGTGCCAGCAGCTTTCCCGGGACTAGCGGGACATTCTCCTACGAGCAGTACTTC.

This chain joins TRBV19 and TRBJ2-5; D remains unclear. The CDR3 is 13 amino acids. The V gene lost 8 bases and the J gene lost 5 bases, with 15 bases spanning the gap. The V gene's germline CDR1 is LNHDA and CDR2 SQIVND (reference sequence). The CDR3 DNA follows: TGTGCCAGTTCCGCCCTGGCCTTGGAGACCCAGTACTTC. Translating gives CASSALALETQYF.

The chain has TRBV6-4 and TRBJ1-1; no definite D call. The CDR3 length is 13 residues. The germline CDR1 and CDR2 sequences are MRHNA and SNTAGT. V shed 6 bases and J shed 0 bases, with 8 bases lying between them. CDR3 in amino acids: CASSLYLNTEAFF. The DNA of the CDR3 is TGTGCCAGCAGCCTTTACTTGAACACTGAAGCTTTCTTT.

V and J are TRBV7-3 and TRBJ1-3; 9 nucleotides align to TRBD1. CDR1 SGHTA and CDR2 FQGTGA come from the germline V gene. The V and J ends lost 10 bases and 3 bases, in that order; junction bases with no gene match: 16. The CDR3 is 17 amino acids. DNA for the CDR3: TGTGCCACCCCAATATCTTCCGGGACAGGGAGTGGAAACACCATATATTTT. The encoded protein is CATPISSGTGSGNTIYF. Full variable domain (missing parts from reference TRBV7-3 and TRBJ1-3): GAGVSQTPSNKVTEKGKYVELRCDPISGHTALYWYRQSLGQGPEFLIYFQGTGAADDSGLPNDRFFAVRPEGSVSTLKIQRTERGDSAVYLCATPISSGTGSGNTIYFGEGSWLTVV.

V and J are TRBV4-3 and TRBJ2-2; no reliable D call. Per germline, CDR1 LGHNA and CDR2 YSLEER. Trimming took off 0 bases at V and 5 bases at J, with 10 bases between the two ends. The CDR3 is 15 amino acids. As DNA, the CDR3 is TGCGCCAGCAGCCAAGATCACGGCGTAACCGGGGAGCTGTTTTTT. It translates to CASSQDHGVTGELFF.

This clone was observed at least ten times. J is TRBJ2-7 and V is TRBV18; 9 bases match TRBD1. The CDR3 runs to 15 residues. J was trimmed by 3 bases and V by 3 bases; bases with no gene match: 6. The germline CDR1 and CDR2 sequences are KGHSH and LQKENI. The CDR3 DNA sequence: TGTGCCAGCTCACCCCTCGGACAGGGGATCTACGAGCAGTACTTC. Its translation is CASSPLGQGIYEQYF.

This rearrangement joins TRBV5-4 to TRBJ2-2; D call uncertain. This CDR3 spans 12 amino acids. The germline V and J ends were trimmed by 0 bases and 6 bases, with 3 bases remaining between them. Germline CDR1 is SGHNT and CDR2 is YYREEE (reference sequence). CDR3 DNA: TGTGCCAGCAGCTTGGACCCCGGGGAGCTGTTTTTT. It codes for CASSLDPGELFF.

The chain combines TRBV5-6 with TRBJ2-7; D is possibly TRBD1 (5 bases). The CDR3 loop spans 17 amino acids. From germline, CDR1 is SGHDT and CDR2 YYEEEE. V was cut by 4 bases and J by 3 bases, with 23 bases left in between. In DNA form, the CDR3 reads TGTGCCAGCAGCAAAGGACAAACCTTCGGGCCGATCTACGAGCAGTACTTC. Translation gives CASSKGQTFGPIYEQYF.

The chain has TRBV19 and TRBJ2-1; no clear D gene. CDR1 is LNHDA, CDR2 SQIVND, per germline (reference sequence). The CDR3 sequence is 14 residues long. V lost 1 base to trimming and J lost 6 bases, with 10 bases between them. CDR3 sequence (DNA): TGTGCCAGTAGTATAGTCGCTATCGGCAATGAGCAGTTCTTC. This sequence encodes CASSIVAIGNEQFF.